Below, one T cell receptor beta chain is given with its context. This sample stems from a study of control samples from healthy donors and cancer patients. The repertoire was sequenced with immunoSEQ multiplex PCR; TCRdb's copy has only in-frame clones and lacks some. Found here are more than 65,000 clones, around four fifths of them singletons; the top ten hold over 12%. The sequenced sample was blood. This sequence was found in a man aged 50 to 59 in good health.

CDR3 loop: CASSIGLAGISYNEQFF. The CDR3 DNA sequence: TGTGCCAGCAGCATTGGACTAGCGGGAATCTCCTACAATGAGCAGTTCTTC. This chain uses TRBV21-1 with TRBJ2-1; the table's D call of TRBD2 was not tested on the DNA. TRBV21-1 is assigned pseudogene status. CDR3 length: 17 amino acids.